Each of the 11 T cell receptor beta chains below was sequenced from the same sample in a study of blood T cells in healthy people across ages. The use of a sample-barcoded 5' primer and a J-beta primer mix characterized a second PCR of roughly 6 to 11 cycles. TCRdb passed the 5' RACE reads through MiXCR, listing each CDR3 protein once. The sample carries roughly 1 million distinct CDR3 sequences, about 25% recorded once. The data were also submitted as part of a second study, on T cells of mothers and their children.

The sample taken for sequencing was blood. Receptors were obtained from a girl aged 2-10 years in good health.

On this clonotype: One end of the junction varies from germline; a read error may be responsible. CDR3 protein: CVSSLALRADSEKLFF. The DNA for the CDR3 is TGTGTCAGCAGCTTAGCGCTAAGGGCAGACAGCGAAAAACTGTTTTTT. The chain joins TRBV7-9 to TRBJ1-4; D perhaps matches TRBD1 (5 bases). This CDR3 comprises 16 residues. From germline, CDR1 is SEHNR and CDR2 FQNEAQ (reference sequence).

This clonotype appeared a few times. The genes are TRBV19 and TRBJ2-5; TRBD2 is a possible D gene (5 bases). Germline values: CDR1 LNHDA, CDR2 SQIVND (reference sequence). V lost 3 bases and J lost 6, with 11 bases in between. The CDR3 contains 13 residues. The CDR3 loop is CASSMGATKTQYF. The CDR3 bases are TGTGCCAGTAGTATGGGAGCCACGAAGACCCAGTACTTC.

The chain carries TRBV5-1 and TRBJ2-1; D is perhaps TRBD1 (6 bases). CDR3 length: 16 residues. The germline gives CDR1 SGHRS, CDR2 YFSETQ. The V end was cut by 0 bases, the J end by 5 bases, with 15 bases between. The CDR3: CASSLGIRTANNEQFF. The CDR3 DNA is TGCGCCAGCAGCTTGGGAATCCGGACAGCCAACAATGAGCAGTTCTTC.

The CDR3 coding sequence is TGCGCCAGCAGCCGGGACGGATTCTCCACAGATACGCAGTATTTT. Translation: CASSRDGFSTDTQYF. The chain links TRBV5-1 to TRBJ2-3, with D perhaps TRBD1 or TRBD2 (5 bases each). CDR3 length: 15 residues. Germline lookup yields CDR1 SGHRS and CDR2 YFSETQ. V lost 4 bases and J lost 2, with 14 bases in between.

This clonotype has just a few counts. This chain connects TRBV7-2 to TRBJ1-2; D unclear. CDR1 and CDR2 (germline): SGHTA, FQGNSA. Trimming took 5 bases from V and 4 from J, leaving 14 bases between them. This CDR3 contains 14 residues. CDR3 protein: CASSAPGPLYGYTF. For the CDR3, the DNA is TGTGCCAGCAGCGCACCCGGGCCCCTCTATGGCTACACCTTC.

This CDR3 reads CSVEAVGDLSYEQYF. CDR3 nucleotide sequence: TGCAGCGTTGAGGCCGTAGGGGACTTATCCTACGAGCAGTACTTC. The V call is TRBV29-1, the J call TRBJ2-7; possible D gene TRBD2, 6 bases. Germline assignment: CDR1 SQVTM and CDR2 ANQGSEA. Trimming shortened V by 3 bases and J by 1 base, and 16 bases separated the two germline ends. This CDR3 spans 15 amino acids.

There are a few counts of this clonotype. J is TRBJ2-5 and V is TRBV28; TRBD2 matches 11 bases. TRBJ2-1 explains the end of the DNA better; the J call may be wrong. CDR3 size: 14 residues. Germline CDR1 MDHEN, CDR2 SYDVKM. Here the CDR3 DNA reads TGTGCCAGTATTCTAGCGGGAGGAAACAATGAGCAGTTCTTC. This gives the protein CASILAGGNNEQFF.

J is TRBJ1-5 and V is TRBV12-3 or TRBV12-4; 7 nucleotides match TRBD1. This CDR3 is 15 amino acids long. V lost 2 bases and J lost 6; bases outside the gene matches: 7. The CDR3 here is CASSLRQGEGQPQHF. The CDR3 DNA reads TGTGCCAGCAGTTTACGGCAGGGGGAGGGTCAGCCCCAGCATTTT.

The CDR3 DNA reads TGCAGCGCTTACAGGGGAAACTACAATGAGCAGTTCTTC. Protein sequence: CSAYRGNYNEQFF. The chain is built from TRBV29-1 and TRBJ2-1; 7 bases line up with TRBD1. CDR3 length equals 13 residues. The trim removed 7 bases at V and 3 bases at J, leaving 6 bases unmatched. From germline, CDR1 is SQVTM and CDR2 ANQGSEA.

The rearrangement links TRBV10-3 to TRBJ2-1; D is undetermined. Germline V gene sequence: CDR1 ENHRY, CDR2 SYGVKD. Between the trimmed V and J ends, which lost 4 bases and 6 bases, there was a span of 10 bases. The CDR3 has 13 residues. The CDR3 nucleotides read TGTGCCATCAGTGCCGCAGGCCCCAATGAGCAGTTCTTC. Translating it yields CAISAAGPNEQFF.

This rearrangement joins TRBV7-2 to TRBJ1-4; D ambiguous. Trimming shortened V by 5 bases and J by 3 bases, and 16 bases separated the two germline ends. Looked up from germline, CDR1 is SGHTA and CDR2 is FQGNSA. The CDR3 spans 16 residues. Written as DNA, the CDR3 is TGTGCCAGCAGCGGACCTCTGGATGTTGCTAATGAAAAACTGTTTTTT. It specifies CASSGPLDVANEKLFF.